These 28 T cell receptor beta chains were sequenced from one sample in a study of blood T cell repertoires in COVID-19. TCRdb's copy holds only in-frame clones and misses some; the assay was immunoSEQ multiplex PCR. The profile shows about 25,000 clones, roughly 89% of them singletons. The sequenced sample was peripheral blood. The receptors here all came from a human donor in a cohort sampled during active COVID-19.

The V call is TRBV9, the J call TRBJ2-5; D remains unclear. V gave up 6 bases and J gave up 1 base, with 16 bases separating them. CDR3 length equals 15 residues. The germline CDR1 and CDR2 sequences are SGDLS and YYNGEE. The chain's CDR3 is CASNLSPASQETQYF. The CDR3 DNA follows: TGTGCCAGCAACCTAAGCCCAGCGAGCCAAGAGACCCAGTACTTC.

The chain carries TRBV7-6 and TRBJ2-1; D is ambiguous. Trimming took 0 bases from V and 7 from J, leaving 4 bases between them. CDR1 is SGHVS and CDR2 is FNYEAQ in the germline V gene. The CDR3 contains 12 residues. The DNA of the CDR3 is TGTGCCAGCAGCTTAGCTAGAAATGAGCAGTTCTTC. Its protein is CASSLARNEQFF.

The chain has TRBV11-1 and TRBJ2-7, with D possibly being TRBD2 (6 bases). The V end was cut by 3 bases, the J end by 0 bases, with 12 bases between. The CDR3 length is 15 residues. The germline gives CDR1 SGHAT, CDR2 FQDESV (reference sequence). For the CDR3, the DNA is TGTGCCAGCAGCTTTGGAGGGTCGAGCTCCTACGAGCAGTACTTC. Its protein product is CASSFGGSSSYEQYF. Full variable domain (missing parts from reference TRBV11-1 and TRBJ2-7): EAEVAQSPRYKITEKSQAVAFWCDPISGHATLYWYRQILGQGPELLVQFQDESVVDDSQLPKDRFSAERLKGVDSTLKIQPAELGDSAMYLCASSFGGSSSYEQYFGPGTRLTVT.

This chain joins TRBV5-4 and TRBJ2-3; TRBD1 matches 12 bases. The CDR3 contains 15 residues. Trimming cost V 2 bases and J 6 bases; bases outside gene matches: 4. Germline V CDR1 and CDR2: SGHNT, YYREEE (reference sequence). CDR3 bases: TGTGCCAGCAGCTTTAGGGACAGGGGGCTGGATACGCAGTATTTT. Translated: CASSFRDRGLDTQYF.

This rearrangement joins TRBV5-6 to TRBJ1-4; D may be TRBD1 (5 bases). There are 14 residues in the CDR3. Germline loops: CDR1 SGHDT, CDR2 YYEEEE. V shed 2 bases and J shed 8 bases, with 13 bases lying between them. The DNA of the CDR3 is TGTGCCAGCAGCTTCTCGGGGGGGAGAGAAAAACTGTTTTTT. This codes for CASSFSGGREKLFF.

The chain links TRBV7-6 to TRBJ2-2; the D gene is possibly TRBD2 (7 bases). Germline V gene lookup returns CDR1 SGHVS and CDR2 FNYEAQ. V lost 8 bases and J lost 4, with 14 bases in between. The CDR3 runs 14 residues. The CDR3: CASGGADATGELFF. CDR3 nucleotide sequence: TGTGCCAGCGGGGGGGCGGATGCCACCGGGGAGCTGTTTTTT.

This chain joins TRBV5-1 and TRBJ1-2; 9 positions match TRBD1. Per germline, CDR1 SGHRS and CDR2 YFSETQ. The ends lost 3 bases at V and 6 bases at J; junction bases unmatched: 9. This CDR3 is 15 amino acids long. The CDR3 is CASSWATGGVDGYTF. Here the CDR3 DNA reads TGCGCCAGCAGCTGGGCGACAGGGGGTGTCGATGGCTACACCTTC.

The DNA of the CDR3 is TGTGCCAGCAGCTTGTTTACAGGGGGCCCCTCTGGGGCCAACGTCCTGACTTTC. Translating it yields CASSLFTGGPSGANVLTF. The gene calls are TRBV5-5 and TRBJ2-6; 9 bases align to TRBD1. V was clipped by 1 base and J by 0 bases; unmatched bases: 5. The CDR3 loop spans 18 amino acids. Germline CDR1 and CDR2: SGHKS and YYEKEE (reference sequence). Looking up the rest from reference TRBV5-5 and TRBJ2-6 gives the full variable domain: DAGVTQSPTHLIKTRGQQVTLRCSPISGHKSVSWYQQVLGQGPQFIFQYYEKEERGRGNFPDRFSARQFPNYSSELNVNALLLGDSALYLCASSLFTGGPSGANVLTFGAGSRLTVL.

The chain carries TRBV27 and TRBJ2-6; 9 nucleotides align to TRBD1. The CDR3 is 16 residues long. J was trimmed by 0 bases and V by 6 bases; bases with no gene match: 3. Germline assignment: CDR1 MNHEY and CDR2 SMNVEV (reference sequence). The CDR3 nucleotides read TGTGCCAGCAGGAGACAGGGGGTCTCTGGGGCCAACGTCCTGACTTTC. It codes for CASRRQGVSGANVLTF.

The chain links TRBV5-6 to TRBJ1-4, with D possibly matching TRBD1 (5 bases). Per the germline V gene, CDR1 is SGHDT and CDR2 is YYEEEE. The CDR3 has 13 residues. Trimming stripped 4 bases from V and 10 bases from J, with 14 bases between. In DNA form, the CDR3 reads TGTGCCAGCAGCACGGGACTGGACGGAAAACTGTTTTTT. Its protein is CASSTGLDGKLFF.

The gene calls are TRBV7-2 and TRBJ1-3; maybe TRBD1 (5 bases). Trimming shortened V by 2 bases and J by 2 bases, and 22 bases separated the two germline ends. This CDR3 has 19 residues. The germline gives CDR1 SGHTA, CDR2 FQGNSA. CDR3 bases: TGTGCCAGCAGCTTATTTCCGGTAGGGGTCGATGTAACTGGAAACACCATATATTTT. This encodes CASSLFPVGVDVTGNTIYF.

CDR3 region: CASSPRGRGGMYQETQYF. The CDR3 DNA follows: TGTGCCAGCAGCCCCCGCGGGCGGGGGGGCATGTACCAAGAGACCCAGTACTTC. The chain links TRBV11-2 to TRBJ2-5; TRBD2 aligns across 9 bases. V lost 5 bases to trimming and J lost 0 bases; unmatched junction nucleotides: 13. The germline CDR1 and CDR2 sequences are SGHAT and FQNNGV. The CDR3 covers 18 residues.

V usage is TRBV11-3 and J usage is TRBJ2-2; D is perhaps TRBD1 (6 bases). CDR1 and CDR2 (germline): SGHNT, YENEEA. Trimming stripped 2 bases from V and 4 bases from J, with 17 bases between. The CDR3 is made up of 17 amino acids. DNA for the CDR3: TGTGCCAGCAGCTTATCGCGTCAGGGGTTTTTCACCGGGGAGCTGTTTTTT. Residues: CASSLSRQGFFTGELFF.

V is TRBV7-6 and J is TRBJ2-3, with D possibly TRBD2 on 5 matching bases. V was clipped by 5 bases and J by 6 bases, with 12 bases between them. Looked up from germline, CDR1 is SGHVS and CDR2 is FNYEAQ. The CDR3 totals 13 residues. The CDR3 loop reads CASSQLPGDTQYF. Written as DNA, the CDR3 is TGTGCCAGCAGCCAACTACCGGGGGATACGCAGTATTTT.

This chain connects TRBV3-1 (or the pseudogene TRBV3-2) to TRBJ1-4; D is undetermined. Germline V gives CDR1 LGHDT, CDR2 YNNKEL (reference sequence). CDR3 length: 15 amino acids. V was shortened by 0 bases and J by 8 bases, with 13 bases between the two germline ends. CDR3 bases: TGTGCCAGCAGCCAAGATCTTCTGGCGGGAGAAAAACTGTTTTTT. Translation: CASSQDLLAGEKLFF.

This chain connects TRBV7-8 to TRBJ2-5; tentative D call: TRBD2 (6 bases). CDR1 SGHVS and CDR2 FQNEAQ come from the germline V gene. CDR3 length: 14 amino acids. V was pared by 2 bases and J by 4 bases, with 11 bases between. This chain's CDR3 is CASSLLGGVETQYF. The CDR3 region has the DNA TGTGCCAGCAGCTTACTCGGAGGGGTAGAGACCCAGTACTTC. Complete variable domain (other parts from reference TRBV7-8 and TRBJ2-5): GAGVSQSPRYKVAKRGQDVALRCDPISGHVSLFWYQQALGQGPEFLTYFQNEAQLDKSGLPSDRFFAERPEGSVSTLKIQRTQQEDSAVYLCASSLLGGVETQYFGPGTRLLVL.

The chain employs TRBV19 and TRBJ1-5; TRBD1 matches 7 bases. From germline, CDR1 is LNHDA and CDR2 SQIVND (reference sequence). This CDR3 contains 14 residues. V lost 4 bases, J lost 2 bases, and 2 bases stayed unmatched. The CDR3 loop reads CASSNGQGNQPQHF. CDR3 DNA: TGTGCCAGTAGTAACGGACAGGGCAATCAGCCCCAGCATTTT.

V gene TRBV5-1 combines with J gene TRBJ1-4; D is uncertain. V lost 4 bases to trimming and J lost 0 bases, with 10 bases between them. CDR1 is SGHRS and CDR2 is YFSETQ in the germline V gene. CDR3 length: 15 residues. The CDR3 protein is CASSLRTATNEKLFF. The CDR3 region has the DNA TGCGCCAGCAGCCTACGTACGGCAACTAATGAAAAACTGTTTTTT.

V is TRBV7-9 and J is TRBJ1-1; 8 bases map to TRBD1. The CDR3 is made up of 16 amino acids. CDR1 and CDR2 from the germline V gene are SEHNR and FQNEAQ (reference sequence). V gave up 5 bases and J gave up 3 bases; unmatched junction bases: 11. CDR3 loop: CASSPRPTGGHTEAFF. Here the CDR3 DNA reads TGTGCCAGCAGCCCCCGCCCCACAGGGGGGCACACTGAAGCTTTCTTT.

This clone was seen only once. V usage is TRBV4-3 and J usage is TRBJ1-4; 7 bases line up with TRBD1. The CDR3 has 14 residues. CDR1 and CDR2 from the germline V gene are LGHNA and YSLEER. Germline trimming cut 3 bases from V and 6 bases from J; bases unmatched to any gene: 4. The CDR3 is CASSHSRGDEKLFF. The CDR3 coding sequence is TGCGCCAGCAGCCATTCCAGGGGGGATGAAAAACTGTTTTTT.

The chain links TRBV29-1 to TRBJ1-2, with 8 nucleotides matching TRBD1. There are 14 residues in the CDR3. The trim removed 6 bases at V and 8 bases at J, leaving 14 bases unmatched. CDR1 and CDR2 from the germline V gene are SQVTM and ANQGSEA. The CDR3 DNA is TGCAGCGTCGTAAAACAGGGGGGAACGACGGGCTACACCTTC. Amino acids: CSVVKQGGTTGYTF. Full variable domain (remainder filled in from reference TRBV29-1 and TRBJ1-2): SAVISQKPSRDICQRGTSLTIQCQVDSQVTMMFWYRQQPGQSLTLIATANQGSEATYESGFVIDKFPISRPNLTFSTLTVSNMSPEDSSIYLCSVVKQGGTTGYTFGSGTRLTVV.

Here the CDR3 reads CASSLNQGAYEQYF. CDR3 DNA sequence: TGTGCCAGCAGTCTCAACCAGGGGGCCTACGAGCAGTACTTC. The V call is TRBV27, the J call TRBJ2-7; TRBD1 matches at 7 bases. There are 14 residues in the CDR3. The ends lost 5 bases at V and 2 bases at J; junction bases unmatched: 6. CDR1 and CDR2 from the germline V gene are MNHEY and SMNVEV (reference sequence).

V and J are TRBV6-5 and TRBJ1-4, with 8 bases lining up with TRBD1. This CDR3 has 14 residues. Germline V gene sequence: CDR1 MNHEY, CDR2 SVGAGI. J lost 5 bases, V lost 6 bases, and 5 bases had no gene match. CDR3 loop: CASSPDRENEKLFF. The CDR3 coding sequence is TGTGCCAGCAGCCCGGACAGGGAGAATGAAAAACTGTTTTTT.

This chain uses TRBV5-1 with TRBJ1-3; TRBD1 is a possible D gene (5 bases). Germline CDR1 is SGHRS and CDR2 is YFSETQ. The CDR3 totals 14 residues. V lost 5 bases and J 6 bases, leaving 15 bases between the germline ends. The CDR3 bases are TGCGCCAGCAGGCTCCAGGGTAGTAAAAACACCATATATTTT. Its protein is CASRLQGSKNTIYF.

CDR3: CASSQEYRETQYF. The CDR3 region has the DNA TGCGCCAGCAGCCAAGAGTATCGGGAGACCCAGTACTTC. This chain connects TRBV4-3 to TRBJ2-5, with D unclear. Per the germline V gene, CDR1 is LGHNA and CDR2 is YSLEER. The CDR3 totals 13 residues. The germline V and J ends were trimmed by 0 bases and 5 bases, with 7 bases remaining between them.

V is TRBV18 and J is TRBJ1-6; TRBD1 agrees at 7 bases. Germline loops: CDR1 KGHSH, CDR2 LQKENI. V was pared by 3 bases and J by 5 bases, with 7 bases of the junction left unmatched. The CDR3 runs 16 residues. The CDR3: CASSPRTGTDNSPLHF. The CDR3 coding sequence is TGTGCCAGCTCACCTCGGACCGGGACAGATAATTCACCCCTCCACTTT.

The chain links TRBV9 to TRBJ2-2, with TRBD2 as a possible D gene (6 bases). V was shortened by 4 bases and J by 7 bases, with 14 bases between the two germline ends. This CDR3 has 14 amino acids. CDR1 and CDR2 (germline): SGDLS, YYNGEE. Here the CDR3 reads CASSSGGTFGELFF. DNA for the CDR3: TGTGCCAGCAGCTCTGGCGGGACCTTCGGGGAGCTGTTTTTT.

The rearrangement links TRBV3-1 (or the pseudogene TRBV3-2) to TRBJ1-5; D may be TRBD1 (5 bases). The germline V and J ends were trimmed by 4 bases and 0 bases, with 10 bases remaining between them. The length of the CDR3 is 15 residues. Germline V gene sequence: CDR1 LGHDT, CDR2 YNNKEL (reference sequence). As DNA, the CDR3 is TGTGCCAGCAGCCCGCAGGGAAATAGCAATCAGCCCCAGCATTTT. Protein product: CASSPQGNSNQPQHF.